This is a list of T cell receptor beta chains from one sample in a study of T cells in Graves' hyperthyroidism and ophthalmopathy. TCRdb recomputed calls from the multiplex PCR reads with MiXCR, one row per CDR3 protein. The data show roughly 740,000 distinct CDR3 sequences, about a sixth seen once. Sequencing input: blood. The source is a man between 18 and 35 years old with Graves' hyperthyroidism. The conserved cysteine and the conserved F or W are not part of the CDR3 here.

v_call cdr3_aa
TRBV27 ASSVGGGWEKLF
TRBV4-3 ASSLDRRDQPQH
TRBV7-9 ASSLVGGRTKNIQY
TRBV6-4 ASSDTDMPHEQY
TRBV2 ASRNDRGEETQY
TRBV20-1 SATDRGSYNEQF
TRBV6-5 ASSYAGGDTEAF
TRBV6-2/TRBV6-3 ASSLQGSVYGYT
TRBV6-6 ASSYGTAHCSNQPQH
TRBV29-1 SVERNSPTDTQY
TRBV7-9 ASSLSTWNTEAF
TRBV9 ASSVDLSYEQY
TRBV7-9 ASSLDVKLF
TRBV20-1 SARDTGRNSGDTDTQY
TRBV20-1 SARPPGLATYNEQF
TRBV20-1 SAQHRSQETQY
TRBV7-9 ASSMGRGLNDASSYNEQF
TRBV7-9 ASSSQGLAGVTDTQY
TRBV19 ASSIELGSGANVLT
TRBV18 ASSAQGSETQY
TRBV20-1 SAPSGTSTDTQY
TRBV12-5 ASGLVLGEQY